This T cell receptor beta chain was recovered during a study of cytomegalovirus exposure and HLA in healthy donors. Study observations and caveats: Donors belonging to an Asian-associated ancestry cluster reportedly showed fewer N-insertions in productive TCRs than the approximately 670-donor mean, according to what a later analysis found.

CDR1 is SQVTM and CDR2 is ANQGSEA in the germline V gene. This CDR3 has 13 residues. V was clipped by 6 bases and J by 2 bases; unmatched bases: 3. As regards this clone: Its antigen is unidentified.

The PCR made use of 60 Vbeta and 13 Jbeta primers. Method: immunoSEQ multiplex PCR; TCRdb's copy keeps in-frame clones and lacks some. The data contain 110,000 to 150,000 clones, 75% to 80% of them seen just once; the ten biggest clones take up about 4%. The rearrangement links TRBV29-1 to TRBJ1-5; 8 bases match TRBD1. The origin of this receptor is a male donor in good health and CMV-seronegative. Sequenced: PBMCs. The CDR3 region is CSVVTGGNQPQHF. The CDR3 DNA follows: TGCAGCGTCGTGACAGGGGGCAATCAGCCCCAGCATTTT.